Detailed here is one TCR delta chain. Its antigen is still unknown. The TCRdb protein comes from a much larger clone and disagrees with this DNA's translation at residue 10, likely due to a read error; the protein given here is derived from the DNA. TCRdb re-analyzed the multiplex PCR reads via CATT. Of 45,000 to 50,000 delta-chain clones listed, 1.5% to 2% are singletons. This sample is part of a study of γδ T cells in repeated Plasmodium falciparum infection. Across the study: Samples were taken at baseline, before some infections, and 21 days after each. Some Malian samples span acute malaria episodes; others come from no-transmission periods. Study-wide points: Malian children's Vdelta2-negative repertoires appeared more expanded and less diverse than Australians'. Vgamma9/Vdelta2+ T cells showed a stable polyclonal repertoire with shared TCRgamma sequences.

Gammadelta T cells were flow-sorted from PBMC into Vgamma9/Vdelta2+ and Vdelta2-negative populations for bulk analysis. Unmatched junction bases numbered 11, after V lost 6 bases and J lost 10 bases. CDR3 size: 13 residues. Germline CDR1 TSWWSYY, CDR2 QGS. The origin of this receptor is a pool of human donors (malaria-infected and uninfected, not separated). This sequence joins TRDV1 and TRDJ1, with 7 nucleotides matching TRDD3. TCRdb leaves out the J gene; it was filled in here by matching the DNA to germline. Input material: gamma-delta T cells from blood. Here the CDR3 reads CALGRGMVGRLIF. The CDR3 DNA is TGTGCTCTTGGTAGGGGGATGGTCGGTAGACTCATCTTT.